Below are 17 T cell receptor beta chains sequenced from a single sample in a study of blood T cell repertoires in COVID-19 (dated by TCRdb to 2020 to 2021). The method behind the library was the immunoSEQ multiplex PCR assay. In TCRdb, the immuneACCESS table is reduced to in-frame sequences with V and J assigned. These tables do not hold every clone; where another copy was compared, an unresolved V gene accounts for under half, and the others remain unexplained. The table for this sample lists a few hundred thousand clones; around 90% of them were counted only once. The ten most abundant clones make up roughly 2.1% of the sample. The material sequenced was peripheral blood. These receptors all stem from a young man with active or convalescent COVID-19.

CDR3 in DNA: TGTGCCAGCAGCTTAGTATCAGGTGTCAATCAGCCCCAGCATTTT. Residues: CASSLVSGVNQPQHF. The chain employs TRBV7-2 and TRBJ1-5; no firm D call. Germline values: CDR1 SGHTA, CDR2 FQGNSA. CDR3 length equals 15 residues. The germline V and J ends were trimmed by 1 base and 3 bases, with 10 bases remaining between them.

The V gene is TRBV24-1, the J gene TRBJ2-7; tentative D call: TRBD2 (5 bases). The CDR3 is 13 amino acids. Trimming stripped 7 bases from V and 7 bases from J, with 16 bases between. Germline CDR1 reads KGHDR; CDR2 reads SFDVKD. The CDR3 is CATSPAGVGEQYF. The CDR3 nucleotides read TGTGCCACCAGCCCGGCCGGGGTGGGGGAGCAGTACTTC.

This chain joins TRBV19 and TRBJ2-2, with a possible D match to TRBD2 (5 bases). V was shortened by 4 bases and J by 7 bases, with 10 bases between the two germline ends. Germline V gives CDR1 LNHDA, CDR2 SQIVND (reference sequence). This CDR3 has 13 amino acids. The CDR3 spells CASSSLAGGELFF. CDR3 in DNA: TGTGCCAGTAGTAGCCTAGCTGGCGGGGAGCTGTTTTTT.

The genes are TRBV10-3 and TRBJ2-5; maybe TRBD2 (6 bases). Trimming removed 8 bases from V and 5 bases from J, with 15 bases in between. Germline lookup yields CDR1 ENHRY and CDR2 SYGVKD. The CDR3 extends over 13 amino acids. For the CDR3, the DNA is TGTGCCATCGCCCTAGCTGGGGGGGAGACCCAGTACTTC. Translation gives CAIALAGGETQYF.

This clone was recorded once. The chain links TRBV19 to TRBJ1-6; 8 nucleotides match TRBD1. CDR1 is LNHDA, CDR2 SQIVND, per germline (reference sequence). J was trimmed by 8 bases and V by 7 bases; bases with no gene match: 4. The CDR3 runs 13 residues. The CDR3 loop is CASTSGGYSPLHF. The DNA of the CDR3 is TGTGCCAGTACCTCAGGGGGCTATTCACCCCTCCACTTT.

The CDR3 loop reads CASAAGISSNQPQHF. In DNA, the CDR3 is TGTGCTAGTGCCGCAGGGATATCTAGCAATCAGCCCCAGCATTTT. The chain employs TRBV12-5 and TRBJ1-5, with a weak D call TRBD1 (5 bases). Trimming took off 7 bases at V and 0 bases at J, with 13 bases between the two ends. The CDR3 is 15 residues long. Germline values: CDR1 LGHNT, CDR2 FRNRAP.

The V and J genes are TRBV27 and TRBJ2-2, with a tentative D call TRBD2 (5 bases). The CDR3 extends over 12 amino acids. CDR1 MNHEY and CDR2 SMNVEV come from the germline V gene (reference sequence). V was trimmed by 4 bases and J by 6 bases, leaving 6 bases between them. The CDR3 DNA reads TGTGCCAGCAGTTATAGCGCCGGGGAGCTGTTTTTT. Protein: CASSYSAGELFF.

The rearrangement uses TRBV11-3 and TRBJ2-1; no clear D. CDR3 length: 13 residues. Per the germline V gene, CDR1 is SGHNT and CDR2 is YENEEA. V gave up 5 bases and J gave up 3 bases, with 8 bases separating them. The CDR3 region is CASSPALYNEQFF. The DNA for the CDR3 is TGTGCCAGCAGCCCCGCGCTCTACAATGAGCAGTTCTTC.

The V call is TRBV27, the J call TRBJ1-2, with 7 bases lining up with TRBD1. J lost 2 bases, V lost 5 bases, and 14 bases had no gene match. CDR1 and CDR2 (germline): MNHEY, SMNVEV (reference sequence). The CDR3 runs 17 residues. For the CDR3, the DNA is TGTGCCAGCAGTCCGAGACAAATGGGACAGCGAAACTATGGCTACACCTTC. Amino acid sequence: CASSPRQMGQRNYGYTF.

V and J are TRBV15 and TRBJ2-7; 8 bases are shared with TRBD1. CDR3 length: 15 amino acids. Germline lookup yields CDR1 LNHNV and CDR2 YYDKDF (reference sequence). The junction had 14 bases not matched to a gene; V was cut back by 7 bases and J by 6 bases. CDR3 sequence: CATTDRGRSEGEQYF. The DNA for the CDR3 is TGTGCCACCACTGACAGGGGCCGGAGCGAAGGCGAGCAGTACTTC.

The rearrangement joins TRBV28 to TRBJ1-1; weak D call: TRBD1 (6 bases). Trimming removed 4 bases from V and 6 bases from J, with 18 bases in between. Germline V gives CDR1 MDHEN, CDR2 SYDVKM. The CDR3 extends over 15 amino acids. The CDR3 DNA reads as TGTGCCAGCAGTTCCCGGGACACCGAAGGACCTGAAGCTTTCTTT. Its protein product is CASSSRDTEGPEAFF.

The V call is TRBV15, the J call TRBJ1-5; no clear D gene. The ends were cut back, 8 bases at V and 0 bases at J, with 17 bases in the middle. The CDR3 loop spans 16 amino acids. The germline CDR1 and CDR2 sequences are LNHNV and YYDKDF (reference sequence). CDR3: CATEQVPPYSNQPQHF. The CDR3 region has the DNA TGTGCCACCGAGCAAGTGCCACCGTATAGCAATCAGCCCCAGCATTTT. The variable domain in full, completed from reference TRBV15 and TRBJ1-5, reads DAMVIQNPRYQVTQFGKPVTLSCSQTLNHNVMYWYQQKSSQAPKLLFHYYDKDFNNEADTPDNFQSRRPNTSFCFLDIRSPGLGDTAMYLCATEQVPPYSNQPQHFGDGTRLSIL.

This chain connects TRBV11-2 to TRBJ1-1; D gene unclear. V was cut by 3 bases and J by 1 base, with 6 bases left in between. The CDR3 runs to 13 residues. Germline CDR1 SGHAT, CDR2 FQNNGV. This CDR3 reads CASSFGGNTEAFF. CDR3 bases: TGTGCCAGCAGCTTCGGAGGGAACACTGAAGCTTTCTTT.

V usage is TRBV18 and J usage is TRBJ1-1; D not certain. There are 14 residues in the CDR3. Trimming pared 3 bases from V and 1 base from J, leaving 9 bases between. Germline CDR1 is KGHSH and CDR2 is LQKENI. Written as DNA, the CDR3 is TGTGCCAGCTCACCGGCATTCACGAACACTGAAGCTTTCTTT. Protein: CASSPAFTNTEAFF.

The DNA of the CDR3 is TGTGCCAGTGTGAACAGGGGTGGGGCCAACGTCCTGACTTTC. Protein sequence: CASVNRGGANVLTF. The chain joins TRBV19 to TRBJ2-6; TRBD1 matches 7 bases. Trimming cost V 8 bases and J 3 bases; bases outside gene matches: 4. Per the germline V gene, CDR1 is LNHDA and CDR2 is SQIVND (reference sequence). The CDR3 is 14 residues long.

The chain recombines TRBV28 with TRBJ2-4; weak D call: TRBD2 (7 bases). The CDR3 length is 18 residues. Germline V gene lookup returns CDR1 MDHEN and CDR2 SYDVKM. The germline V and J ends were trimmed by 1 base and 0 bases, with 16 bases remaining between them. The CDR3 here is CASSLSGKGGIAKNIQYF. The CDR3 DNA reads as TGTGCCAGCAGTTTATCCGGGAAGGGGGGGATAGCCAAAAACATTCAGTACTTC.

This clone was counted between two and nine times. The chain employs TRBV18 and TRBJ1-5, with TRBD1 matching 8 bases. With 5 bases clipped from V and 4 bases from J, the junction kept 4 bases outside the gene matches. Looked up from germline, CDR1 is KGHSH and CDR2 is LQKENI. CDR3 length: 14 amino acids. CDR3 DNA: TGTGCCAGCTCAGCGACAGGGGCAAATCAGCCCCAGCATTTT. Amino acid sequence: CASSATGANQPQHF.